The 11 T cell receptor beta chains below all came from one sample that was sequenced in a study of cytomegalovirus exposure and HLA in healthy donors (TCRdb year 2017). Receptors were amplified or captured by the immunoSEQ multiplex PCR assay. A mixture of 60 forward primers for TCR Vbeta segments and 13 reverse primers for TCR Jbeta segments was used in the multiplex PCR. This is the immuneACCESS table as TCRdb keeps it, with only in-frame sequences that have V and J called. A part of the clones is gone; compared with another copy, unresolved V genes explain less than half, and the rest is unexplained. Counted in this sample were roughly 120,000 clones; 65% to 75% of them appeared once. The top ten hold more than 9% of the sample. The sample comprised PBMCs. The receptor set was obtained from a woman aged 45-60 years in good health and CMV-seropositive.

The chain uses TRBV5-5 and TRBJ1-2, with D possibly TRBD1 on 5 matching bases. Per germline, CDR1 SGHKS and CDR2 YYEKEE (reference sequence). The CDR3 is 14 amino acids. The V end was cut by 4 bases, the J end by 4 bases, with 14 bases between. Here the CDR3 reads CASSDPQALYGYTF. The CDR3 bases are TGTGCCAGCAGCGACCCACAGGCCCTCTATGGCTACACCTTC.

This chain links TRBV7-6 with TRBJ2-7; TRBD2 aligns across 8 bases. The length of the CDR3 is 18 residues. Per the germline V gene, CDR1 is SGHVS and CDR2 is FNYEAQ. V was clipped by 1 base and J by 0 bases; unmatched bases: 11. The CDR3 bases are TGTGCCAGCAGCTTAGAGGCTAGCGGGTTCGGTAGCTCCTACGAGCAGTACTTC. Its translation: CASSLEASGFGSSYEQYF.

This clone was seen a single time. The chain has TRBV30 and TRBJ1-1, with 7 bases identical to TRBD1. The germline gives CDR1 GTSNPN, CDR2 SVGIG (reference sequence). J was trimmed by 5 bases and V by 5 bases; bases with no gene match: 14. The CDR3 runs to 15 residues. This chain's CDR3 is CAWYADRVAETEAFF. The CDR3 DNA is TGTGCCTGGTACGCAGACAGGGTTGCGGAGACTGAAGCTTTCTTT.

The chain has TRBV30 and TRBJ2-5, with a weak D call TRBD2 (6 bases). The CDR3 totals 11 residues. Germline CDR1 GTSNPN, CDR2 SVGIG (reference sequence). V lost 8 bases and J 4 bases, leaving 11 bases between the germline ends. The CDR3 DNA reads as TGTGCCGGGGGGAGTAGAGAGACCCAGTACTTC. Its translation is CAGGSRETQYF.

The gene calls are TRBV7-9 and TRBJ1-5, with D possibly TRBD1 on 5 matching bases. CDR3 size: 13 residues. Germline loops: CDR1 SEHNR, CDR2 FQNEAQ (reference sequence). V lost 5 bases and J 6 bases, leaving 11 bases between the germline ends. CDR3 sequence reads: CASSRGGSQPQHF. The CDR3 DNA reads TGTGCCAGCAGCCGGGGGGGGTCTCAGCCCCAGCATTTT.

The chain employs TRBV30 and TRBJ2-1; a possible D gene is TRBD2 (6 bases). This CDR3 region has 11 residues. CDR1 and CDR2 (germline): GTSNPN, SVGIG (reference sequence). V gave up 3 bases and J gave up 6 bases, with 6 bases separating them. CDR3: CAWRRGNEQFF. CDR3 sequence (DNA): TGTGCCTGGAGGCGGGGCAATGAGCAGTTCTTC.

The V call is TRBV7-3, the J call TRBJ2-6; the D is unclear. CDR1 and CDR2 (germline): SGHTA, FQGTGA. Trimming took off 1 base at V and 0 bases at J, with 7 bases between the two ends. The CDR3 contains 16 residues. The CDR3 is CASSLMAPSGANVLTF. The CDR3 bases are TGTGCCAGCAGCTTAATGGCTCCCTCTGGGGCCAACGTCCTGACTTTC.

The CDR3 region is CASSPLGVGMNTEAFF. In DNA form, the CDR3 reads TGTGCCAGCAGTCCCCTAGGGGTAGGGATGAACACTGAAGCTTTCTTT. J is TRBJ1-1 and V is TRBV27; tentative D call: TRBD1 (5 bases). The CDR3 is 16 residues long. The germline gives CDR1 MNHEY, CDR2 SMNVEV (reference sequence). Trimming stripped 5 bases from V and 0 bases from J, with 16 bases between.

The table lists this clone with a few counts. The CDR3 nucleotides read TGTGCCAGCAGCTCCCTTGTGGGCTATCTCACAGATACGCAGTATTTT. Its translation: CASSSLVGYLTDTQYF. The J gene is TRBJ2-3, the V gene TRBV13; D ambiguous. The CDR3 runs 16 residues. V was clipped by 4 bases and J by 2 bases, with 16 bases between them. Germline CDR1 and CDR2: PRHDT and FYEKMQ (reference sequence).

The rearrangement joins TRBV30 to TRBJ1-2; D is perhaps TRBD1 (6 bases). V dropped 3 bases and J dropped 3 bases, with 26 bases sitting between them. This CDR3 comprises 18 residues. Germline lookup yields CDR1 GTSNPN and CDR2 SVGIG (reference sequence). CDR3 loop: CAWRIWGVGAGADYGYTF. The DNA for the CDR3 is TGTGCCTGGAGAATCTGGGGAGTCGGGGCAGGGGCGGACTATGGCTACACCTTC.

The gene calls are TRBV9 and TRBJ2-7; the D gene is possibly TRBD2 (5 bases). The CDR3 has 15 residues. Looked up from germline, CDR1 is SGDLS and CDR2 is YYNGEE. Trimming took off 0 bases at V and 4 bases at J, with 14 bases between the two ends. In nucleotides, the CDR3 is TGTGCCAGCAGCGTAGATGGCGGAGGTTCGTACGAGCAGTACTTC. It is translated as CASSVDGGGSYEQYF.